This TCR beta chain was identified in a study of CD8+CD57+ T cells in acquired aplastic anemia. The overall study: Isolated CD4+ and CD8+ cells, once sorted, yielded DNA averaging roughly 3 ug. Whole-study results and caveats: Shared by patients and controls, just under 30 CD8+ CDR3s were abundant in patients. The CD8+ Simpson's diversity of patients and controls was not significantly different.

Genomic DNA acted as the template from which TCR beta VDJ combination and CDR3 sequence profiling were carried out. TCRdb reanalysed the reads using MiXCR and keeps one entry per CDR3 protein. The sample lists about 130,000 distinct CDR3 sequences, 48% occurring once. Germline CDR1 is KGHDR and CDR2 is SFDVKD. The CDR3 extends over 15 amino acids. Trimming left V 7 bases short and J 2 bases short, with 15 bases between. In regard to this clonotype: Its matching antigen is unknown.

The chain combines TRBV24-1 with TRBJ2-3, with D possibly being TRBD2 (6 bases). The sequenced sample was sorted CD4+, CD8+, or CD8+CD57+ T cells (not recorded which) from PBMCs. This clonotype originated in a human donor in good health, serving as a control. CDR3 amino acids: CATRGSGFYTDTQYF. The CDR3 nucleotides read TGTGCCACCAGAGGTAGCGGATTCTACACAGATACGCAGTATTTT.